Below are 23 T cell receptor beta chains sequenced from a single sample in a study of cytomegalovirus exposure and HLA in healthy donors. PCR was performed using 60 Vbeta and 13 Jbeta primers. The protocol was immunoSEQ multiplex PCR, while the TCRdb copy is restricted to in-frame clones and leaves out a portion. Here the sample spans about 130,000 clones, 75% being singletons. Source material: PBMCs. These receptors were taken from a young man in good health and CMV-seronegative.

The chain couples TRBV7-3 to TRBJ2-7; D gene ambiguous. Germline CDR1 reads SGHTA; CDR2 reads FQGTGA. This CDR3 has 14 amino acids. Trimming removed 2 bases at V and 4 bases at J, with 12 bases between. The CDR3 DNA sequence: TGTGCCAGCAGCTTAGGGCCCCTTGGGTACGAGCAGTACTTC. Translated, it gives CASSLGPLGYEQYF.

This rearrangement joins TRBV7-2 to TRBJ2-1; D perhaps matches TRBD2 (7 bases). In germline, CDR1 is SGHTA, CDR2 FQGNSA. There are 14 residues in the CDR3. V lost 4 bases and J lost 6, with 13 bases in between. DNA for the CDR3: TGTGCCAGCAGCTCGGGGGGCGCCTTCAATGAGCAGTTCTTC. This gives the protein CASSSGGAFNEQFF.

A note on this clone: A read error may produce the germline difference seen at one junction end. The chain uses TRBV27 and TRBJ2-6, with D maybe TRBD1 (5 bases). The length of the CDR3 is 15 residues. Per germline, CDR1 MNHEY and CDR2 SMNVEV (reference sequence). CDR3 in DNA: TGTGCCAGCAGTTTCACCTTCTCTGGGGCCAACGGCCTGACTTTC. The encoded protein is CASSFTFSGANGLTF. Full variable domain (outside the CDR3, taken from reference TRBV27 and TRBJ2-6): EAQVTQNPRYLITVTGKKLTVTCSQNMNHEYMSWYRQDPGLGLRQIYYSMNVEVTDKGDVPEGYKVSRKEKRNFPLILESPSPNQTSLYFCASSFTFSGANGLTFGAGSRLTVL.

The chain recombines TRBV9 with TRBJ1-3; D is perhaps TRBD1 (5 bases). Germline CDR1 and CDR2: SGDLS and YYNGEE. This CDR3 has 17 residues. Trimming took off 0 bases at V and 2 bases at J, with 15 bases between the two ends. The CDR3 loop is CASSVVLGRGPGNTIYF. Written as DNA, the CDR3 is TGTGCCAGCAGCGTAGTCTTGGGGAGGGGACCTGGAAACACCATATATTTT.

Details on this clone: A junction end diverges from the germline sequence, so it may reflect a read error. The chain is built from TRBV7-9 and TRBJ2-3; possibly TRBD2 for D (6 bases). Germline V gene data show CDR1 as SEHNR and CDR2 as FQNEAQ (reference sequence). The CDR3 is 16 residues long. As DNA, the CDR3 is TGTTCCAGCAGCCACTTCCGGGACTTGAGCACAGATACGCAGTATTTT. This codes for CSSSHFRDLSTDTQYF. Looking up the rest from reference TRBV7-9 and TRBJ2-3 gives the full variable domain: DTGVSQNPRHKITKRGQNVTFRCDPISEHNRLYWYRQTLGQGPEFLTYFQNEAQLEKSRLLSDRFSAERPKGSFSTLEIQRTEQGDSAMYLCSSSHFRDLSTDTQYFGPGTRLTVL.

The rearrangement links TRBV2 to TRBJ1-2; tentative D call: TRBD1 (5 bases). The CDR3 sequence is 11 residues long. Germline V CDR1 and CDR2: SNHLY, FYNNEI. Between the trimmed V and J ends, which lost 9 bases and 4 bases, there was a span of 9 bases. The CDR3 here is CARTDSYGYTF. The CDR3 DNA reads TGTGCCAGAACTGACAGCTATGGCTACACCTTC.

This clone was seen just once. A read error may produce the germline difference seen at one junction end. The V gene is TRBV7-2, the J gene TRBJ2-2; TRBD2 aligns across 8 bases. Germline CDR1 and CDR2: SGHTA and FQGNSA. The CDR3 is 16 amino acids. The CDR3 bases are TGTGCCAGCAGCTTAAAAGCGGGGGACCTCACCGGGGAGCTGCTTTTT. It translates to CASSLKAGDLTGELLF.

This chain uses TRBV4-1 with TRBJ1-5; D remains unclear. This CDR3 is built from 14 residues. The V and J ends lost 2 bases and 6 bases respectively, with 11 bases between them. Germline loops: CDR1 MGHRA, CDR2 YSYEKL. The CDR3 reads CASSQSPGTQPQHF. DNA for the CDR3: TGCGCCAGCAGCCAATCTCCAGGAACTCAGCCCCAGCATTTT.

The CDR3 sequence is CATSTSYRGDNTEAFF. The DNA of the CDR3 is TGTGCCACCAGCACCTCTTACAGGGGTGACAACACTGAAGCTTTCTTT. The chain has TRBV15 and TRBJ1-1; 7 bases line up with TRBD1. Germline V gene lookup returns CDR1 LNHNV and CDR2 YYDKDF (reference sequence). CDR3 length equals 16 residues. Trimming cost V 4 bases and J 2 bases; bases outside gene matches: 10.

CDR3 loop: CASSFGQGINEQYF. In DNA, the CDR3 is TGTGCCAGCAGTTTTGGACAGGGGATCAACGAGCAGTACTTC. The J gene is TRBJ2-7, the V gene TRBV28; 9 bases match TRBD1. The CDR3 has 14 residues. V shed 3 bases, J shed 5 bases, and the junction held 5 bases outside the gene matches. From germline, CDR1 is MDHEN and CDR2 SYDVKM.

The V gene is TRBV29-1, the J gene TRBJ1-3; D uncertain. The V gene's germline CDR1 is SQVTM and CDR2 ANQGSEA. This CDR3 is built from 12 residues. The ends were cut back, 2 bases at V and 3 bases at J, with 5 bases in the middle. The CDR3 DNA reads TGCAGCGTTGAACCCCGTGGAAACACCATATATTTT. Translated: CSVEPRGNTIYF.

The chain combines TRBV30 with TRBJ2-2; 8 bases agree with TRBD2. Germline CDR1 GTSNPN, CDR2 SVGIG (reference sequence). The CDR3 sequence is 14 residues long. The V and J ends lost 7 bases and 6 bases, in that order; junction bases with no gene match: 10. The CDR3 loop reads CASPGGTSAGELFF. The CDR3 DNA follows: TGTGCCTCCCCGGGAGGGACAAGCGCCGGGGAGCTGTTTTTT.

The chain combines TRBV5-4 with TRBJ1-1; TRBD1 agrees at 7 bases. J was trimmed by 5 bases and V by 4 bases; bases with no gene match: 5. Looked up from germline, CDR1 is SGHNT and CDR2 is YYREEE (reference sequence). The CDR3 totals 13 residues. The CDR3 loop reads CASSPGQQTEAFF. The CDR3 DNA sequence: TGTGCCAGCAGCCCGGGACAGCAGACTGAAGCTTTCTTT.

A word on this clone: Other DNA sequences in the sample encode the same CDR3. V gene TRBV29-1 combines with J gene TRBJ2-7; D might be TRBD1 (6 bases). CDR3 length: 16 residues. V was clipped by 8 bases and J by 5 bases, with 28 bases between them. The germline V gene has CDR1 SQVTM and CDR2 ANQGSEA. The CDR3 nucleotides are TGCAGCCATGGAGACCCCTACAGGGAAAGAAGGAACGAGCAGTACTTC. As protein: CSHGDPYRERRNEQYF.

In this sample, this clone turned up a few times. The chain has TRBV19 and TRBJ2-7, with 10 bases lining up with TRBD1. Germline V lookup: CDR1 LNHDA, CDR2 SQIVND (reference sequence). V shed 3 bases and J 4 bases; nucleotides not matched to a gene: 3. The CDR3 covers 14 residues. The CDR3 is CASSIRDRGYEQYF. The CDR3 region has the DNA TGTGCCAGTAGTATTCGGGACAGGGGTTACGAGCAGTACTTC.

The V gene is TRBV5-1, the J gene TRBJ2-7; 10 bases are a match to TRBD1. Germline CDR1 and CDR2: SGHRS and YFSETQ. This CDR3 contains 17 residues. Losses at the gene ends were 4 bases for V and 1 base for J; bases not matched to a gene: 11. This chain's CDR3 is CASSERRDRGPSYEQYF. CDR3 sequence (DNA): TGCGCCAGCAGCGAAAGAAGGGACAGGGGCCCGTCCTACGAGCAGTACTTC.

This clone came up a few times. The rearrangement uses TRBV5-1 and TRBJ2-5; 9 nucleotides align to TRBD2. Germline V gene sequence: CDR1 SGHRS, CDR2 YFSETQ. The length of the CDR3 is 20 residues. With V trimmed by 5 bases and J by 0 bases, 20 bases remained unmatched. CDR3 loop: CASSSQELAGPGSYQETQYF. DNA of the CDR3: TGCGCCAGCAGTTCTCAGGAGCTAGCGGGACCTGGCTCGTACCAAGAGACCCAGTACTTC.

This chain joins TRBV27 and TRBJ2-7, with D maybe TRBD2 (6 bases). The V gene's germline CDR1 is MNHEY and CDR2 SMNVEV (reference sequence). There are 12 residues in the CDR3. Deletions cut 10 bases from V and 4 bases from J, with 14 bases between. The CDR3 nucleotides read TGTGCCATCCGGGACGGAGGGTACGAGCAGTACTTC. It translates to CAIRDGGYEQYF.

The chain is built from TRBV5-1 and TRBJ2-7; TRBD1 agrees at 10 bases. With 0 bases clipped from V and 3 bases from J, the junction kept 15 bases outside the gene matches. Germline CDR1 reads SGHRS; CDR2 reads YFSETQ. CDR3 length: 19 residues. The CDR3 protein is CASSLEMGQGFLGDYEQYF. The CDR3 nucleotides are TGCGCCAGCAGCTTGGAAATGGGACAGGGGTTCTTGGGAGACTACGAGCAGTACTTC.

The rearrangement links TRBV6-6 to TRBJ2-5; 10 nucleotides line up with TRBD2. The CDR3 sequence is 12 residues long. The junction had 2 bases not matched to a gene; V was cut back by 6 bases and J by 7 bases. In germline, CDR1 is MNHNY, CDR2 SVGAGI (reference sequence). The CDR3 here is CASRVAGGTQYF. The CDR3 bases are TGTGCCAGCAGGGTAGCGGGAGGGACCCAGTACTTC.

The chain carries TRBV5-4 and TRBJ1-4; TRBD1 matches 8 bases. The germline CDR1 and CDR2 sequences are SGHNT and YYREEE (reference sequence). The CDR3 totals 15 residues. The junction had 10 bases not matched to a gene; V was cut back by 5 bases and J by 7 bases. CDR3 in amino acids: CASSRTGPDGEKLFF. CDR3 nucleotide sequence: TGTGCCAGCAGTCGGACAGGGCCCGACGGTGAAAAACTGTTTTTT.

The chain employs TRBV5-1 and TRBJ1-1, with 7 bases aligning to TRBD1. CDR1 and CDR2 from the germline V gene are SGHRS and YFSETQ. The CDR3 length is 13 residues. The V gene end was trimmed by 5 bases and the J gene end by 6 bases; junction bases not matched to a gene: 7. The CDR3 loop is CASRKTGSAEAFF. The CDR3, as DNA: TGCGCCAGCAGGAAGACAGGGAGCGCTGAAGCTTTCTTT.

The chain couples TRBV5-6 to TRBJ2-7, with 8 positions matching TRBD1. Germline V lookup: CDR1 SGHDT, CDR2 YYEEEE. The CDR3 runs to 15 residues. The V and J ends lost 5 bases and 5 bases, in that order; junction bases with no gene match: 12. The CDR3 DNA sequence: TGTGCCAGCAGGAAACAGGGGGGCGTCACGGACGAGCAGTACTTC. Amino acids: CASRKQGGVTDEQYF.